These T cell receptor beta chains were read from a single sample in a study of blood T cell repertoires in COVID-19. Sequenced by immunoSEQ multiplex PCR; TCRdb stores in-frame clones only, minus some. The sample includes 300,000 or so clones, 90% of them seen just once. The sequenced sample was PBMCs or T cells enriched from blood (not recorded which). The receptors here all came from a woman in her twenties or thirties who had recovered from COVID-19. Each CDR3 is given with its conserved first and last residue. D genes are given only for firm matches. For some rows the clone size is stated as once, few or many, or as a class when expanded; others skip it.

V: TRBV29-1
J: TRBJ2-7
length: 13
D: NA
size: NA
CDR3: CSVEGGTPYEQYF
DNA: TGCAGCGTTGAGGGAGGAACTCCCTACGAGCAGTACTTC

V: TRBV9
J: TRBJ2-7
length: 14
D: NA
size: once
CDR3: CASSARIERDGQYF
DNA: TGTGCCAGCAGCGCGAGAATTGAGCGCGACGGGCAGTACTTC

V: TRBV9
J: TRBJ2-7
length: 13
D: NA
size: few
CDR3: CASSVEDSYEQYF
DNA: TGTGCCAGCAGCGTAGAAGACAGCTACGAGCAGTACTTC

V: TRBV15
J: TRBJ1-5
length: 12
D: NA
size: NA
CDR3: CATSQSTVNQHF
DNA: TGTGCCACCAGTCAAAGCACGGTAAACCAGCATTTT

V: TRBV9
J: TRBJ2-7
length: 16
D: TRBD2
size: NA
CDR3: CASSPFRGGRPYEQYF
DNA: TGTGCCAGCAGCCCCTTCCGGGGCGGGAGGCCCTACGAGCAGTACTTC

V: TRBV28
J: TRBJ1-4
length: 14
D: TRBD1
size: few
CDR3: CASSLQGASEKLFF
DNA: TGTGCCAGCAGTTTACAGGGGGCTTCGGAAAAACTGTTTTTT

V: TRBV5-1
J: TRBJ2-7
length: 14
D: TRBD1
size: NA
CDR3: CASSLGQTFYEQYF
DNA: TGCGCCAGCAGTCTGGGACAGACTTTTTACGAGCAGTACTTC

V: TRBV30
J: TRBJ2-6
length: 16
D: TRBD1
size: NA
CDR3: CAWRTGVSSGANVLTF
DNA: TGTGCCTGGAGGACAGGGGTATCTTCTGGGGCCAACGTCCTGACTTTC

V: TRBV6-5
J: TRBJ2-7
length: 14
D: TRBD1
size: NA
CDR3: CATIPRTGVNEQYF
DNA: TGTGCCACCATACCCAGGACAGGGGTCAACGAGCAGTACTTC

V: TRBV6-5
J: TRBJ2-2
length: 15
D: TRBD1
size: NA
CDR3: CASSYRARGSGELFF
DNA: TGTGCCAGCAGTTACAGGGCCAGGGGGTCTGGGGAGCTGTTTTTT

V: TRBV5-5
J: TRBJ1-1
length: 16
D: NA
size: NA
CDR3: CASSSVTVSKNTEAFF
DNA: TGTGCCAGCAGCTCGGTGACAGTCTCTAAGAACACTGAAGCTTTCTTT

V: TRBV10-3
J: TRBJ2-7
length: 17
D: TRBD1
size: NA
CDR3: CAIRGQGTGLAAYEQYF
DNA: TGTGCCATCAGGGGACAGGGTACAGGCCTAGCGGCATACGAGCAGTACTTC

V: TRBV7-8
J: TRBJ1-1
length: 14
D: NA
size: NA
CDR3: CASSLGRGNTEAFF
DNA: TGTGCCAGCAGCTTAGGCCGGGGGAACACTGAAGCTTTCTTT

V: TRBV7-8
J: TRBJ2-2
length: 15
D: TRBD2
size: NA
CDR3: CASNAAGVRTGELFF
DNA: TGTGCCAGCAACGCCGCGGGAGTCAGAACCGGGGAGCTGTTTTTT

V: TRBV28
J: TRBJ2-7
length: 19
D: NA
size: NA
CDR3: CASSLYSPLTRVSSYEQYF
DNA: TGTGCCAGCAGTTTATATTCCCCCTTGACCCGGGTTAGCTCCTACGAGCAGTACTTC

V: TRBV30
J: TRBJ1-3
length: 13
D: NA
size: NA
CDR3: CAWSVQTGNTIYF
DNA: TGTGCCTGGAGTGTACAAACTGGAAACACCATATATTTT

V: TRBV7-6
J: TRBJ1-4
length: 16
D: NA
size: NA
CDR3: CASSSMLGGGGEKLFF
DNA: TGTGCCAGCAGCTCCATGCTCGGGGGGGGAGGTGAAAAACTGTTTTTT

V: TRBV27
J: TRBJ2-3
length: 15
D: NA
size: once
CDR3: CASNERLGSTDTQYF
DNA: TGTGCCAGCAACGAGAGACTAGGGAGCACAGATACGCAGTATTTT

V: TRBV4-1
J: TRBJ1-1
length: 17
D: TRBD1
size: NA
CDR3: CASSQDPFPGQDTEAFF
DNA: TGCGCCAGCAGCCAAGATCCGTTCCCGGGACAGGACACTGAAGCTTTCTTT

V: TRBV3-1/TRBV3-2
J: TRBJ2-7
length: 16
D: TRBD1
size: once
CDR3: CASSPWGQGATYEQYF
DNA: TGTGCCAGCAGCCCTTGGGGCCAGGGGGCCACCTACGAGCAGTACTTC